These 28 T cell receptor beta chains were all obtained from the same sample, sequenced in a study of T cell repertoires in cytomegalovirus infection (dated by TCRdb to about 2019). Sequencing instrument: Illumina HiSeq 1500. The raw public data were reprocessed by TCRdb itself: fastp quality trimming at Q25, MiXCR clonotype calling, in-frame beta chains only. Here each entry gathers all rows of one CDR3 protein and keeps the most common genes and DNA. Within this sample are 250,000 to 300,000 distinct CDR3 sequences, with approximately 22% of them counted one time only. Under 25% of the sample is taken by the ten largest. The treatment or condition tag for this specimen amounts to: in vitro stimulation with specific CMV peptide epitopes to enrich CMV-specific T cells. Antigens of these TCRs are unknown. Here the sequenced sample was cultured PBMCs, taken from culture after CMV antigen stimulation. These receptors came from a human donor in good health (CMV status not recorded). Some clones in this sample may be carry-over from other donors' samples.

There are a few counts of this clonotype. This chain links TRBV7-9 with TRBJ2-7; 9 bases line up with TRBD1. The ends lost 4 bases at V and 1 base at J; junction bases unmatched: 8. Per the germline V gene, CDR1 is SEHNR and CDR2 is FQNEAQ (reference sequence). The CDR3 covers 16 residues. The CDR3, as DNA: TGTGCCAGCAGCTACCCGGGACAGGGCCTTTCCTACGAGCAGTACTTC. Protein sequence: CASSYPGQGLSYEQYF.

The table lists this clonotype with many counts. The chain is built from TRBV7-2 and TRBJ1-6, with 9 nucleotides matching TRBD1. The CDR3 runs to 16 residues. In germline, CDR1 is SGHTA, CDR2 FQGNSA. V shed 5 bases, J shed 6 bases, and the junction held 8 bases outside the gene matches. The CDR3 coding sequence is TGTGCCAGCAGCCAACCCGGGACAGGGATTAATTCACCCCTCCACTTT. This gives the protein CASSQPGTGINSPLHF.

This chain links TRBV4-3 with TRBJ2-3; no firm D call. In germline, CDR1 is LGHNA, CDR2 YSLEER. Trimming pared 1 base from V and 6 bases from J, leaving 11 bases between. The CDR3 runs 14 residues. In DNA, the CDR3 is TGCGCCAGCAGCCAAGGGGTTATGAGGGATACGCAGTATTTT. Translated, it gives CASSQGVMRDTQYF.

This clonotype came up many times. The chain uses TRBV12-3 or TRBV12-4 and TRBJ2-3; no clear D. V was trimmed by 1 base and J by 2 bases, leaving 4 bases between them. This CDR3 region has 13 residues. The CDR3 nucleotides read TGTGCCAGCAGTTTAGGGATCACAGATACGCAGTATTTT. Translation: CASSLGITDTQYF.

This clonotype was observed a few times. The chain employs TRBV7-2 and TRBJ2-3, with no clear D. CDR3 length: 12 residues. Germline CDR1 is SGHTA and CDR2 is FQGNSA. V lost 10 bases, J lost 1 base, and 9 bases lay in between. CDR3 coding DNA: TGTGCCATACAGCCAGGCACAGATACGCAGTATTTT. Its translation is CAIQPGTDTQYF.

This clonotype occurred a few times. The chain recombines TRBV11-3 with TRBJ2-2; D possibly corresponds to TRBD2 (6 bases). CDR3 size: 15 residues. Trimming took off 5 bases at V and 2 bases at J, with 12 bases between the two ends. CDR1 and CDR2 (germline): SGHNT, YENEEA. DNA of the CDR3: TGTGCCAGCAGCCCAGGGAGGTCAAACACCGGGGAGCTGTTTTTT. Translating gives CASSPGRSNTGELFF. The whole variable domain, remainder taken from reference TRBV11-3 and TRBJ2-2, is EAGVVQSPRYKIIEKKQPVAFWCNPISGHNTLYWYLQNLGQGPELLIRYENEEAVDDSQLPKDRFSAERLKGVDSTLKIQPAELGDSAVYLCASSPGRSNTGELFFGEGSRLTVL.

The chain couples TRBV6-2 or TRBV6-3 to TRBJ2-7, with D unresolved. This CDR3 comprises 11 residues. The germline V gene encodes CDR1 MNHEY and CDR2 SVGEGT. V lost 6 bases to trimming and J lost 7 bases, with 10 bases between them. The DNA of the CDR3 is TGTGCCAGCAGATATATGGGTGAGCAGTACGTC. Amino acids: CASRYMGEQYV.

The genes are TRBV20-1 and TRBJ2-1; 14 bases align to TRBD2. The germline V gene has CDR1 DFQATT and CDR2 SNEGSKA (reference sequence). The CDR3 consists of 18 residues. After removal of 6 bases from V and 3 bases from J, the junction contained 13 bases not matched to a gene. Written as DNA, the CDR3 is TGCAGTGCCCCCGGGACAAGACTAGCGGGAGGGGACTACAATGAGCAGTTCTTC. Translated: CSAPGTRLAGGDYNEQFF.

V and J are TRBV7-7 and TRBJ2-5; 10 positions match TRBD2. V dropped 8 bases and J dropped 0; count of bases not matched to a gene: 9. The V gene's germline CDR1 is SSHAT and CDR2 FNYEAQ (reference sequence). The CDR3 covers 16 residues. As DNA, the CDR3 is TGTGCCAGCCACCCCGGGACTAGCGTATACCAAGAGACCCAGTACTTC. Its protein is CASHPGTSVYQETQYF. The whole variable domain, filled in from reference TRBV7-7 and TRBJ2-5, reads GAGVSQSPRYKVTKRGQDVTLRCDPISSHATLYWYQQALGQGPEFLTYFNYEAQPDKSGLPSDRFSAERPEGSISTLTIQRTEQRDSAMYRCASHPGTSVYQETQYFGPGTRLLVL.

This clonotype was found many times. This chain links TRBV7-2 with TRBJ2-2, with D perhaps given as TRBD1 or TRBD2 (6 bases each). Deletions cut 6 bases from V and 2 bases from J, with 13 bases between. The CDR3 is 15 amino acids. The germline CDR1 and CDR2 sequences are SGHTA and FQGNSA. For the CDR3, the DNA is TGTGCCAGCAGACTCAACGGGGGCAACACCGGGGAGCTGTTTTTT. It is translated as CASRLNGGNTGELFF.

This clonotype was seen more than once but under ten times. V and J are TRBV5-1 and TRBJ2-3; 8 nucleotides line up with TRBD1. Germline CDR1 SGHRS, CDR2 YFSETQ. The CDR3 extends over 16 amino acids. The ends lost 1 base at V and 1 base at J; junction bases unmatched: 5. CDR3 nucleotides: TGCGCCAGCAGCTTGCGCGGCAGGGGGCGCACAGATACGCAGTATTTT. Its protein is CASSLRGRGRTDTQYF. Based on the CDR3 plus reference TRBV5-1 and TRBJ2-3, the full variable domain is KAGVTQTPRYLIKTRGQQVTLSCSPISGHRSVSWYQQTPGQGLQFLFEYFSETQRNKGNFPGRFSGRQFSNSRSEMNVSTLELGDSALYLCASSLRGRGRTDTQYFGPGTRLTVL.

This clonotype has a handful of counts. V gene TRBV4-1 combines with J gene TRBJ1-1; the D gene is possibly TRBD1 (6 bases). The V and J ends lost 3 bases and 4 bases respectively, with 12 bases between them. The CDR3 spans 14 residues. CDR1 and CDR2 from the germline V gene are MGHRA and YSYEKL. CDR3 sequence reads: CASSQLTGPTEAFF. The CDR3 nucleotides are TGCGCCAGCAGCCAGCTAACAGGGCCCACTGAAGCTTTCTTT.

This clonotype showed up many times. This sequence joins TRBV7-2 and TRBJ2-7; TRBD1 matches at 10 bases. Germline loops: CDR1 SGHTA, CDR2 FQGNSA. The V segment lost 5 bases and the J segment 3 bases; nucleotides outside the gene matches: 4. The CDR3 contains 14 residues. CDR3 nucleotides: TGTGCCAGCAGCCCGGGGGACAGGGGCTACGAGCAGTACTTC. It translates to CASSPGDRGYEQYF.

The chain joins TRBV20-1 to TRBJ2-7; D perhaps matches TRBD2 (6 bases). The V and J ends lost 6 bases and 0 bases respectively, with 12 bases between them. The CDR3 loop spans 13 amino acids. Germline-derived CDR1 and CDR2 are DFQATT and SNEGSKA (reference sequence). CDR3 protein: CSAVGSDSYEQYF. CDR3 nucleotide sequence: TGCAGTGCGGTCGGGAGCGACTCCTACGAGCAGTACTTC.

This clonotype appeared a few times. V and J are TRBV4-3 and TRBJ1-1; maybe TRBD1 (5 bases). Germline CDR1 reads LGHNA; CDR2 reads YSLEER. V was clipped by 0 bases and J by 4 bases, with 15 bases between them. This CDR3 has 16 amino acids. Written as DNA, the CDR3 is TGCGCCAGCAGCCAAGAACCCCGGGGCTGGGGCACTGAAGCTTTCTTT. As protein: CASSQEPRGWGTEAFF.

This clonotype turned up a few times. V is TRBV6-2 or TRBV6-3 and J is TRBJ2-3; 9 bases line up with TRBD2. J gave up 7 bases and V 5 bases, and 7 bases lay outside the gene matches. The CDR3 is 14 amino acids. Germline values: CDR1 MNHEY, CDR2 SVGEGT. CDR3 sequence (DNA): TGTGCCAGCAGTCCCCAGCGGGAGGTGAATACGCAGTATTTT. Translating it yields CASSPQREVNTQYF.

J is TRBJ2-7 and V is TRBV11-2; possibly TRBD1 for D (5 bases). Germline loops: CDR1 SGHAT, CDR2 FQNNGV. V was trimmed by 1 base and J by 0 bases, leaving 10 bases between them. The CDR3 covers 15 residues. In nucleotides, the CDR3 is TGTGCCAGCAGCTTAGGGACACGGAGCTCCTACGAGCAGTACGTC. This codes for CASSLGTRSSYEQYV.

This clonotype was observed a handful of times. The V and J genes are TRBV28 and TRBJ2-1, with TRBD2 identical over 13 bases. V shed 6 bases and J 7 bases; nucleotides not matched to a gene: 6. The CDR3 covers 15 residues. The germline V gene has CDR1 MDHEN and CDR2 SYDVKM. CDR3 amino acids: CASRTSGRAFNEQFF. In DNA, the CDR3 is TGTGCCAGCAGAACTAGCGGGAGGGCCTTTAATGAGCAGTTCTTC. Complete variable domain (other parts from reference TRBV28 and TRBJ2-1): DVKVTQSSRYLVKRTGEKVFLECVQDMDHENMFWYRQDPGLGLRLIYFSYDVKMKEKGDIPEGYSVSREKKERFSLILESASTNQTSMYLCASRTSGRAFNEQFFGPGTRLTVL.

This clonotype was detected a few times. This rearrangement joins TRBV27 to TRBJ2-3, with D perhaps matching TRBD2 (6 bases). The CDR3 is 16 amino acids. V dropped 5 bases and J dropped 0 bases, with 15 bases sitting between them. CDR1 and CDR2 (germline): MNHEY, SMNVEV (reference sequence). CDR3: CASSILSGRSTDTQYF. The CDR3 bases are TGTGCCAGCAGTATCCTTAGTGGGAGGAGCACAGATACGCAGTATTTT.

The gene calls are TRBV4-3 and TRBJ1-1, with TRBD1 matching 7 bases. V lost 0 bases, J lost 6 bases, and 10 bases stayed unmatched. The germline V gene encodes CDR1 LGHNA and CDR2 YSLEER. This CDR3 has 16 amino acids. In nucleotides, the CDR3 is TGCGCCAGCAGCCAAGATATAGGGGGCGGAGGCGCTGAAGCTTTCTTT. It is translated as CASSQDIGGGGAEAFF.

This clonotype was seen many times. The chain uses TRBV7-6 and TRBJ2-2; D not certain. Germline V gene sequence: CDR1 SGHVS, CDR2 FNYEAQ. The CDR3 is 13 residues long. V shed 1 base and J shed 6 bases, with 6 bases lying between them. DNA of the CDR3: TGTGCCAGCAGCTTAGGGTTGGCCGGGGAGCTGTTTTTT. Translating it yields CASSLGLAGELFF.

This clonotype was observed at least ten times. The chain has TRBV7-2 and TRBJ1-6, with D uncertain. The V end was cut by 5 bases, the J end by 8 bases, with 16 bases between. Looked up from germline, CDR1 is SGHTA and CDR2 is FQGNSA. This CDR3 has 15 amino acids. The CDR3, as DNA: TGTGCCAGCAGCCCGGACCCCCTTATACATTCACCCCTCCACTTT. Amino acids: CASSPDPLIHSPLHF. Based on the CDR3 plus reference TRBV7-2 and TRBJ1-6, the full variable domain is GAGVSQSPSNKVTEKGKDVELRCDPISGHTALYWYRQSLGQGLEFLIYFQGNSAPDKSGLPSDRFSAERTGGSVSTLTIQRTQQEDSAVYLCASSPDPLIHSPLHFGNGTRLTVT.

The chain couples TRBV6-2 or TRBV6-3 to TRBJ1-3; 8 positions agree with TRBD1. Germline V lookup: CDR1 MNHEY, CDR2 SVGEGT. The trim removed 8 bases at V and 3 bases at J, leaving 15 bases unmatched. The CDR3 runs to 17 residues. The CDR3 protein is CASCRQGLTRRGNTIYF. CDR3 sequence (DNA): TGTGCCAGCTGCCGACAGGGGCTGACCCGCCGTGGAAACACCATATATTTT.

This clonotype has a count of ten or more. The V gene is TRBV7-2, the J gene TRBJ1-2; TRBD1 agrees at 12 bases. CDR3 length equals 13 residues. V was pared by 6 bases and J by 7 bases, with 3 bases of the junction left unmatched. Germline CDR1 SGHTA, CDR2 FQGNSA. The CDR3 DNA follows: TGTGCCAGCAGGGGACAGGGGGCGCTTGGCTACACCTTC. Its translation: CASRGQGALGYTF.

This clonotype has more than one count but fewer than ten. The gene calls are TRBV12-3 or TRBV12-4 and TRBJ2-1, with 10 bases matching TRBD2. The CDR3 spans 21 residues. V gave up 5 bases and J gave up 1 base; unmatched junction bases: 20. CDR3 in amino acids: CASSPPGLAGVVRVSYNEQFF. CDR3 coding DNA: TGTGCCAGCAGTCCCCCAGGGCTAGCGGGAGTCGTTCGTGTGTCCTACAATGAGCAGTTCTTC.

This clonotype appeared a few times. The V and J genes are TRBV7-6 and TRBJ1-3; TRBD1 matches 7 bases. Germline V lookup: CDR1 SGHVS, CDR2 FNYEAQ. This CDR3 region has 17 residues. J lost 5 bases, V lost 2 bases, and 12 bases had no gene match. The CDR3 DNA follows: TGTGCCAGCAGCTTACCTAAACAGGGGAACGGGAGAAACACCATATATTTT. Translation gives CASSLPKQGNGRNTIYF.

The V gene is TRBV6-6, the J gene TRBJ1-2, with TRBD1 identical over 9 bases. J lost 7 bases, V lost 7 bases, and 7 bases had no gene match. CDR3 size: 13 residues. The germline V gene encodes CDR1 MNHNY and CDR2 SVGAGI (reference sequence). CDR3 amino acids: CASIPGQGGGYTF. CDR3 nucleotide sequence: TGTGCCAGCATTCCGGGACAGGGAGGTGGCTACACCTTC.

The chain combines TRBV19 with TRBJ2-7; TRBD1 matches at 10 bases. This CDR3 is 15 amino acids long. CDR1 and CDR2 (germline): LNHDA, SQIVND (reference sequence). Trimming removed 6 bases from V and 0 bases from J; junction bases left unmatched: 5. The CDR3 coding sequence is TGTGCCAGTAGATCCGGGACAGGGGACTCCTACGAGCAGTACGTC. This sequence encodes CASRSGTGDSYEQYV.